The 3 T cell receptor beta chains below were found in one sample sequenced in a study of blood T cell repertoires in COVID-19. The table came from immunoSEQ multiplex PCR; TCRdb's copy has only in-frame clones and leaves some out. This table holds under 250,000 clones, 65% to 90% found once. The specimen was PBMCs or T cells enriched from blood (not recorded which). The receptors shown here come from a middle-aged man who had recovered from COVID-19.

CDR3 coding DNA: TGTGCCAGCAGTACAGGGTCCACTGAAGCTTTCTTT. Translation gives CASSTGSTEAFF. V is TRBV6-1 and J is TRBJ1-1, with D tentatively TRBD1 (6 bases). The V gene lost 5 bases and the J gene lost 4 bases, with 8 bases spanning the gap. CDR1 is MNHNS, CDR2 SASEGT, per germline. This CDR3 region has 12 residues.

The rearrangement links TRBV5-1 to TRBJ1-6; D is ambiguous. This CDR3 has 15 residues. Germline loops: CDR1 SGHRS, CDR2 YFSETQ. The V and J ends lost 4 bases and 7 bases respectively, with 15 bases between them. The CDR3: CASSLQEGNNSPLHF. As DNA, the CDR3 is TGCGCCAGCAGCCTGCAGGAGGGAAACAATTCACCCCTCCACTTT.

The rearrangement joins TRBV23-1 to TRBJ2-5, with a possible D match to TRBD1 (5 bases). TRBV23-1 is noted as an ORF with a role that remains uncertain. CDR3 size: 14 residues. V lost 2 bases and J 2 bases, leaving 9 bases between the germline ends. The CDR3 protein is CASSQTQEQETQYF. The CDR3 DNA is TGCGCCAGCAGTCAAACACAGGAACAAGAGACCCAGTACTTC.